This T cell receptor beta chain stems from a study of prognosis after radiotherapy for stage I lung cancer. Overall study context: Distant metastases arose in a few patients, median approximately 7 months post-radiotherapy; over 12 had no significant progression.

It was by two-round multiplex PCR that TCR beta CDR3 was amplified from genomic DNA. Every TRBV and TRBJ gene had its own specific primer in first-round PCR. MiXCR, applied by TCRdb to the multiplex PCR reads, yields one record per CDR3 protein. Of tens of thousands of distinct CDR3 sequences listed, 40% to 55% are singletons. CDR3 length equals 15 residues. V dropped 0 bases and J dropped 4 bases, with 10 bases sitting between them. Per the germline V gene, CDR1 is LNHNV and CDR2 is YYDKDF (reference sequence). This receptor was identified in a donor over 45 with non-small cell lung cancer. Sequenced material: PBMCs, taken before or after stereotactic body radiation therapy (not recorded which). The V gene is TRBV15, the J gene TRBJ1-5; D not resolved. The CDR3 DNA sequence: TGTGCCACCAGCAGAGATAGGACCGTAAATCAGCCCCAGCATTTT. Its translation is CATSRDRTVNQPQHF.